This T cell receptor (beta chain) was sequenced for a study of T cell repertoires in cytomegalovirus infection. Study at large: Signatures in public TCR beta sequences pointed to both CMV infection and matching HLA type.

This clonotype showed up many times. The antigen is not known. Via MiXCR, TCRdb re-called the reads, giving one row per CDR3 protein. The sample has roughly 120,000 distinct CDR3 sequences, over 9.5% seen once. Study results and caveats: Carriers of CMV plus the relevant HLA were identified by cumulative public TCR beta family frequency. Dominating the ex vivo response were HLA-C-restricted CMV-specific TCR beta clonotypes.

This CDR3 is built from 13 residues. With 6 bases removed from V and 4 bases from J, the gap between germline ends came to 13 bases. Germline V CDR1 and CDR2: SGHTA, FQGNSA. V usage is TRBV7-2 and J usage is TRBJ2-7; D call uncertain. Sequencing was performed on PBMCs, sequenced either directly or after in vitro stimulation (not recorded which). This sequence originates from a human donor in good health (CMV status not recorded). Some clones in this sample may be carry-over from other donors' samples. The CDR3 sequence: CASRGSVGYEQYF. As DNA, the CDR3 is TGTGCCAGCAGAGGTTCTGTAGGTTACGAGCAGTACTTC.